These 32 T cell receptor beta chains were sequenced from one sample in a study of T-cell reconstitution after alpha-beta-depleted transplantation in children. A TCRbeta library incorporating unique molecular identifiers was prepared. TCRdb called the PCR reads again in MiXCR, with one record for every CDR3 protein. The sample shows around 400,000 distinct CDR3 sequences, roughly 22% of them seen only once. Sample: PBMCs from the stem cell graft donor, taken from the stem cell graft. The receptors were sampled from a human donor who donated a stem cell graft to a child with acute myeloid leukemia.

This clonotype has just a few counts. J is TRBJ1-5 and V is TRBV5-6, with 8 bases fitting TRBD1. The V gene's germline CDR1 is SGHDT and CDR2 YYEEEE. The CDR3 spans 16 residues. Unmatched junction bases numbered 9, after V lost 1 base and J lost 6 bases. DNA for the CDR3: TGTGCCAGCAGCTTGCGTCCAGGGGGCATCGTTCAGCCCCAGCATTTT. Amino acid sequence: CASSLRPGGIVQPQHF. Variable domain in full (rest from reference TRBV5-6 and TRBJ1-5): DAGVTQSPTHLIKTRGQQVTLRCSPKSGHDTVSWYQQALGQGPQFIFQYYEEEERQRGNFPDRFSGHQFPNYSSELNVNALLLGDSALYLCASSLRPGGIVQPQHFGDGTRLSIL.

This clonotype was recorded a few times. This rearrangement joins TRBV9 to TRBJ2-1; 11 positions agree with TRBD2. CDR3 length equals 14 residues. Germline trimming cut 0 bases from V and 9 bases from J; bases unmatched to any gene: 2. Germline CDR1 is SGDLS and CDR2 is YYNGEE. The CDR3 DNA is TGTGCCAGCAGCGTAGAGGGGACTAGCGGTGAGCAGTTCTTC. It translates to CASSVEGTSGEQFF.

V and J are TRBV2 and TRBJ2-7; D may match TRBD1 or TRBD2 (6 bases each). Germline assignment: CDR1 SNHLY and CDR2 FYNNEI. V lost 8 bases to trimming and J lost 1 base, with 15 bases between them. This CDR3 is built from 14 residues. DNA of the CDR3: TGTGCCAGCCAGACCGTAGGGGGGTCCTACGAGCAGTACTTC. Amino acid sequence: CASQTVGGSYEQYF.

There are a few counts of this clonotype. The V and J genes are TRBV9 and TRBJ2-5, with TRBD2 matching over 9 bases. J gave up 3 bases and V 0 bases, and 6 bases lay outside the gene matches. Germline CDR1 SGDLS, CDR2 YYNGEE. This CDR3 has 16 amino acids. The CDR3, as DNA: TGTGCCAGCAGCGTAGGTCAAGCGGGAGGAAAAGAGACCCAGTACTTC. Encoded protein: CASSVGQAGGKETQYF.

V usage is TRBV29-1 and J usage is TRBJ2-5; D possibly corresponds to TRBD2 (7 bases). Trimming took 3 bases from V and 5 from J, leaving 10 bases between them. The germline CDR1 and CDR2 sequences are SQVTM and ANQGSEA. The CDR3 covers 12 residues. CDR3 in DNA: TGCAGCGTTGAGGGGGGGCGCGAGACCCAGTACTTC. Amino acids: CSVEGGRETQYF. Full variable domain (rest looked up from reference TRBV29-1 and TRBJ2-5): SAVISQKPSRDICQRGTSLTIQCQVDSQVTMMFWYRQQPGQSLTLIATANQGSEATYESGFVIDKFPISRPNLTFSTLTVSNMSPEDSSIYLCSVEGGRETQYFGPGTRLLVL.

The CDR3 reads CASRAGSSYEQYF. As DNA, the CDR3 is TGTGCCAGCAGGGCAGGGAGCTCCTACGAGCAGTACTTC. This sequence joins TRBV11-2 and TRBJ2-7, with D perhaps matching TRBD1 or TRBD2 (5 bases each). V gave up 6 bases and J gave up 0 bases, with 9 bases separating them. Germline CDR1 reads SGHAT; CDR2 reads FQNNGV. The CDR3 is made up of 13 amino acids.

This clonotype was seen more than once but under ten times. The rearrangement uses TRBV20-1 and TRBJ2-7; D is uncertain. The germline V and J ends were trimmed by 3 bases and 2 bases, with 14 bases remaining between them. CDR1 DFQATT and CDR2 SNEGSKA come from the germline V gene (reference sequence). The CDR3 is 14 residues long. The DNA of the CDR3 is TGCAGTGCTAGTGTCACAGCAATTACCTACGAGCAGTACTTC. It specifies CSASVTAITYEQYF.

This clonotype appeared many times. The V gene is TRBV12-3 or TRBV12-4, the J gene TRBJ2-7, with D unresolved. Trimming stripped 8 bases from V and 0 bases from J, with 5 bases between. This CDR3 is 11 amino acids long. The CDR3 spells CASSNSYEQYF. DNA of the CDR3: TGTGCCAGCTCAAACTCCTACGAGCAGTACTTC.

This clonotype was counted only a few times. The chain recombines TRBV20-1 with TRBJ1-5; the D gene is possibly TRBD1 (6 bases). CDR1 and CDR2 (germline): DFQATT, SNEGSKA (reference sequence). The CDR3 is 17 amino acids. V shed 3 bases and J shed 3 bases, with 21 bases lying between them. The chain's CDR3 is CSARRGKITGLNQPQHF. In nucleotides, the CDR3 is TGCAGTGCTAGGAGAGGGAAAATCACAGGGCTCAATCAGCCCCAGCATTTT.

V and J are TRBV24-1 and TRBJ2-3; no reliable D call. Germline V gives CDR1 KGHDR, CDR2 SFDVKD. The CDR3 has 15 residues. The V end lost 1 base, the J end lost 1 base, and 8 bases lay between the germline ends. The CDR3 region is CATSDLGAGTDTQYF. For the CDR3, the DNA is TGTGCCACCAGTGATTTAGGAGCAGGCACAGATACGCAGTATTTT.

The chain joins TRBV20-1 to TRBJ1-5; 11 bases are shared with TRBD1. J lost 6 bases, V lost 6 bases, and 7 bases had no gene match. Germline CDR1 is DFQATT and CDR2 is SNEGSKA (reference sequence). The CDR3 has 14 residues. CDR3 DNA: TGCAGTGCAACCTCCGGGACAGGGGGTCAGCCCCAGCATTTT. This gives the protein CSATSGTGGQPQHF.

V usage is TRBV6-5 and J usage is TRBJ1-5; D is undetermined. The CDR3 has 13 residues. Germline V CDR1 and CDR2: MNHEY, SVGAGI. Trimming cost V 2 bases and J 6 bases, with 8 bases left between them. The CDR3: CASSYAPSQPQHF. The CDR3 nucleotides read TGTGCCAGCAGTTACGCCCCATCTCAGCCCCAGCATTTT.

V usage is TRBV20-1 and J usage is TRBJ2-1, with D possibly TRBD2 on 6 matching bases. Germline CDR1 DFQATT, CDR2 SNEGSKA (reference sequence). V lost 0 bases and J 10 bases, leaving 16 bases between the germline ends. There are 14 residues in the CDR3. The CDR3 spells CSARDLQEGWEQFF. The CDR3 DNA follows: TGCAGTGCTAGAGATCTGCAGGAGGGGTGGGAGCAGTTCTTC.

The CDR3, as DNA: TGTGCCAGCAGCTTGGTGGTGTTGCGAAGATCTGGGGTAACAGATACGCAGTATTTT. Translation: CASSLVVLRRSGVTDTQYF. V gene TRBV5-6 combines with J gene TRBJ2-3; D gene unclear. CDR1 and CDR2 from the germline V gene are SGHDT and YYEEEE. This CDR3 is 19 amino acids long. With 0 bases removed from V and 3 bases from J, the gap between germline ends came to 23 bases.

This rearrangement joins TRBV6-1 to TRBJ2-7; maybe TRBD1 (5 bases). Germline V gives CDR1 MNHNS, CDR2 SASEGT. V was shortened by 4 bases and J by 3 bases, with 13 bases between the two germline ends. The CDR3 is 14 residues long. The CDR3 is CASSASQGGYEQYF. The CDR3 bases are TGTGCCAGCAGTGCCAGCCAGGGCGGCTACGAGCAGTACTTC.

This clonotype was seen a few times. V usage is TRBV24-1 and J usage is TRBJ2-1, with TRBD2 matching 7 bases. CDR3 length equals 12 residues. V dropped 4 bases and J dropped 12; count of bases not matched to a gene: 5. From germline, CDR1 is KGHDR and CDR2 SFDVKD. The CDR3 here is CATSEGDYLQFF. DNA for the CDR3: TGTGCCACCAGTGAGGGGGACTATTTGCAGTTCTTC.

This clonotype was seen a few times. The chain links TRBV3-1 to TRBJ2-3; the D gene is possibly TRBD2 (5 bases). The CDR3 is made up of 15 amino acids. V lost 0 bases, J lost 2 bases, and 9 bases lay in between. The germline V gene has CDR1 LGHDT and CDR2 YNNKEL (reference sequence). CDR3: CASSQDEGSTDTQYF. CDR3 nucleotide sequence: TGTGCCAGCAGCCAAGACGAGGGATCCACAGATACGCAGTATTTT.

On this clonotype itself: A read error is possible here, since a much larger clone lies one base away. The J gene is TRBJ2-6, the V gene TRBV6-1; the D is unclear. Trimming removed 3 bases at V and 0 bases at J, with 3 bases between. The CDR3 is 14 amino acids. In germline, CDR1 is MNHNS, CDR2 SASEGT. For the CDR3, the DNA is TGTGCCAGCAGTGACAACTCTGGGGCCAACGTCCTGACTTTC. Encoded protein: CASSDNSGANVLTF.

The table lists this clonotype with many counts. V is TRBV28 and J is TRBJ2-1; the D gene is possibly TRBD2 (5 bases). CDR1 and CDR2 from the germline V gene are MDHEN and SYDVKM. This CDR3 is built from 13 residues. The V and J ends lost 0 bases and 7 bases respectively, with 7 bases between them. CDR3 residues: CASSLWTGNEQFF. CDR3 coding DNA: TGTGCCAGCAGTTTATGGACGGGGAATGAGCAGTTCTTC.

The chain is built from TRBV15 and TRBJ2-3, with 9 bases aligning to TRBD1. With V trimmed by 0 bases and J by 7 bases, 5 bases remained unmatched. CDR3 length equals 15 residues. Germline V gene lookup returns CDR1 LNHNV and CDR2 YYDKDF (reference sequence). The CDR3 region is CATSRDRDRAHTQYF. DNA for the CDR3: TGTGCCACCAGCAGAGATCGGGACAGGGCCCATACGCAGTATTTT. Full variable domain (rest looked up from reference TRBV15 and TRBJ2-3): DAMVIQNPRYQVTQFGKPVTLSCSQTLNHNVMYWYQQKSSQAPKLLFHYYDKDFNNEADTPDNFQSRRPNTSFCFLDIRSPGLGDTAMYLCATSRDRDRAHTQYFGPGTRLTVL.

This clonotype was detected many times. CDR3 residues: CASSLAWEGTQYF. CDR3 nucleotides: TGTGCCAGCAGCTTAGCTTGGGAGGGGACCCAGTACTTC. The genes are TRBV7-9 and TRBJ2-5; TRBD2 agrees at 7 bases. The length of the CDR3 is 13 residues. V gave up 0 bases and J gave up 7 bases; unmatched junction bases: 2. Germline V gene data show CDR1 as SEHNR and CDR2 as FQNEAQ (reference sequence). Combining the CDR3 with reference TRBV7-9 and TRBJ2-5 gives the whole variable domain DTGVSQNPRHKITKRGQNVTFRCDPISEHNRLYWYRQTLGQGPEFLTYFQNEAQLEKSRLLSDRFSAERPKGSFSTLEIQRTEQGDSAMYLCASSLAWEGTQYFGPGTRLLVL.

In this sample, this clonotype turned up a few times. The rearrangement joins TRBV7-2 to TRBJ2-1; 11 positions agree with TRBD2. From germline, CDR1 is SGHTA and CDR2 FQGNSA. V lost 5 bases to trimming and J lost 7 bases; unmatched junction nucleotides: 10. The CDR3 is 16 amino acids. CDR3 in DNA: TGTGCCAGCAGCCCGGGGCTTAGCGGGAGGGCAAATGAGCAGTTCTTC. It codes for CASSPGLSGRANEQFF.

This clonotype was recorded a few times. J is TRBJ1-4 and V is TRBV2, with D perhaps matching TRBD1 (5 bases). Germline CDR1 reads SNHLY; CDR2 reads FYNNEI. The CDR3 is 16 amino acids. V was clipped by 6 bases and J by 0 bases, with 14 bases between them. The CDR3 DNA reads TGTGCCAGCAGCCCGGTAGGGGCCGCAACTAATGAAAAACTGTTTTTT. The encoded protein is CASSPVGAATNEKLFF.

The chain has TRBV20-1 and TRBJ2-3, with D possibly TRBD2 on 6 matching bases. Germline V gives CDR1 DFQATT, CDR2 SNEGSKA (reference sequence). V was shortened by 3 bases and J by 2 bases, with 12 bases between the two germline ends. This CDR3 has 14 amino acids. The CDR3 coding sequence is TGCAGTGCTAGGATAGCGGCTTACACAGATACGCAGTATTTT. As protein: CSARIAAYTDTQYF.

Here the CDR3 reads CASRVLGSYEQYF. The CDR3 nucleotides read TGTGCCAGCAGGGTGCTGGGGTCCTACGAGCAGTACTTC. This chain uses TRBV28 with TRBJ2-7; D ambiguous. There are 13 residues in the CDR3. Germline assignment: CDR1 MDHEN and CDR2 SYDVKM. V dropped 6 bases and J dropped 1 base, with 10 bases sitting between them.

This chain joins TRBV2 and TRBJ2-1; D might be TRBD2 (5 bases). Germline V CDR1 and CDR2: SNHLY, FYNNEI. The V gene lost 3 bases and the J gene lost 10 bases, with 10 bases spanning the gap. This CDR3 spans 12 amino acids. Here the CDR3 DNA reads TGTGCCAGCAGTGATTTGGGAGCCGAGCAGTTCTTC. It encodes CASSDLGAEQFF.

This clonotype has more than one count but fewer than ten. The rearrangement joins TRBV6-4 to TRBJ2-1; no definite D call. Judging by the DNA end, TRBJ2-7 fits better; the J call may be wrong. In germline, CDR1 is MRHNA, CDR2 SNTAGT. This CDR3 spans 13 amino acids. CDR3 sequence (DNA): TGTGCCAGCAGTGACGAACAGCACAATGAGCAGTACTTC. Protein: CASSDEQHNEQYF.

This clonotype was found a few times. The V and J genes are TRBV5-6 and TRBJ2-1; 10 bases align to TRBD2. Germline values: CDR1 SGHDT, CDR2 YYEEEE. With V trimmed by 0 bases and J by 4 bases, 4 bases remained unmatched. This CDR3 is 16 amino acids long. As DNA, the CDR3 is TGTGCCAGCAGCTTGGATGAGCGGGAGGGTTACAATGAGCAGTTCTTC. Translated, it gives CASSLDEREGYNEQFF.

There are a few counts of this clonotype. V usage is TRBV6-1 and J usage is TRBJ2-7; 10 nucleotides agree with TRBD2. The CDR3 consists of 14 residues. Trimming took 6 bases from V and 2 from J; bases not matched to a gene: 4. The germline gives CDR1 MNHNS, CDR2 SASEGT. The CDR3 spells CASRTSGRAYEQYF. CDR3 nucleotides: TGTGCCAGCAGGACCAGCGGGAGGGCCTACGAGCAGTACTTC.

V is TRBV5-1 and J is TRBJ2-7; D remains unclear. In germline, CDR1 is SGHRS, CDR2 YFSETQ. Trimming removed 4 bases at V and 3 bases at J, with 11 bases between. This CDR3 contains 13 residues. The CDR3 sequence is CASSLEINYEQYF. DNA for the CDR3: TGCGCCAGCAGCCTTGAAATAAACTACGAGCAGTACTTC.

V and J are TRBV11-2 and TRBJ1-1, with D perhaps TRBD1 (6 bases). Trimming cost V 5 bases and J 0 bases, with 25 bases left between them. Germline V CDR1 and CDR2: SGHAT, FQNNGV. The CDR3 is made up of 19 amino acids. The CDR3 loop is CASSPYSPHNRDLNTEAFF. CDR3 DNA sequence: TGTGCCAGCAGCCCCTACTCACCCCACAACAGGGATTTGAACACTGAAGCTTTCTTT.

V gene TRBV4-3 combines with J gene TRBJ2-1; unclear D gene. CDR3 length equals 14 residues. Trimming took off 1 base at V and 3 bases at J, with 7 bases between the two ends. The germline V gene encodes CDR1 LGHNA and CDR2 YSLEER. The CDR3 sequence is CASSQGEHYNEQFF. CDR3 nucleotide sequence: TGCGCCAGCAGCCAAGGAGAGCACTACAATGAGCAGTTCTTC.